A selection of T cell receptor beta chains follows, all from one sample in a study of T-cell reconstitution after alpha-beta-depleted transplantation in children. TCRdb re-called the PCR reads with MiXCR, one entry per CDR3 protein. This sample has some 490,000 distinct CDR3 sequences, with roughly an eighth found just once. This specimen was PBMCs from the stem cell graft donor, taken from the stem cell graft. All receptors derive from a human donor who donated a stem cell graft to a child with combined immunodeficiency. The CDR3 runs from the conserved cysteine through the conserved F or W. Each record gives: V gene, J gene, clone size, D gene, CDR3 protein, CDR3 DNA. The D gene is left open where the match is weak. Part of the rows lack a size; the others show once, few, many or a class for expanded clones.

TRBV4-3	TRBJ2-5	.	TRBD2	CASSHRTSGVKETQYF	TGCGCCAGCAGCCACAGAACTAGCGGGGTGAAAGAGACCCAGTACTTC
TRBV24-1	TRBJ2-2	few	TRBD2	CATSPGLTNTGELFF	TGTGCCACCAGCCCGGGACTAACGAACACCGGGGAGCTGTTTTTT
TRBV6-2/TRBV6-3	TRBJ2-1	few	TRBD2	CASSRLGLASNEQFF	TGTGCCAGCAGCCGCCTTGGACTAGCGAGCAATGAGCAGTTCTTC
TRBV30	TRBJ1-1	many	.	CAWSIIGEAFF	TGTGCCTGGAGTATAATCGGTGAAGCTTTCTTT
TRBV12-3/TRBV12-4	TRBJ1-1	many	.	CASSLGRTIEAFF	TGTGCCAGCAGTTTGGGACGGACAATTGAAGCTTTCTTT
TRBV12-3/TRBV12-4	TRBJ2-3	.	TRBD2	CASSLAGGTSGSLDTQYF	TGTGCCAGCAGTTTAGCAGGAGGGACTAGCGGGAGTTTAGATACGCAGTATTTT
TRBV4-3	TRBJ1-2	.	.	CASSQDNSRGYTF	TGCGCCAGCAGCCAAGACAATTCGAGAGGCTACACCTTC
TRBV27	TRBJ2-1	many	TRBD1	CASSHSAGQGAYNEQFF	TGTGCCAGCAGTCACTCTGCTGGGCAGGGGGCCTACAATGAGCAGTTCTTC
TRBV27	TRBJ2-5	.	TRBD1	CASSFSGQALSAQYF	TGTGCCAGCAGTTTCTCTGGACAGGCCTTGTCGGCCCAGTACTTC
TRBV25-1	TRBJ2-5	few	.	CASLGGETQYF	TGTGCCAGCTTGGGGGGAGAGACCCAGTACTTC
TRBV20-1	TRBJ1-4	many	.	CSAYFIEKLFF	TGCAGTGCTTACTTTATTGAAAAACTGTTTTTT
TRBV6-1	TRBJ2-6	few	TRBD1	CASAETGGSGANVLTF	TGTGCCAGCGCGGAGACAGGGGGCTCTGGGGCCAACGTCCTGACTTTC
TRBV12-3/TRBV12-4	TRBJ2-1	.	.	CASTPASAQNNEQFF	TGTGCCAGCACACCAGCTAGCGCACAAAACAATGAGCAGTTCTTC
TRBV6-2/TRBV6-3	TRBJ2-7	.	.	CASRDVGFSYEQYF	TGTGCCAGCAGAGATGTTGGGTTCTCCTACGAGCAGTACTTC
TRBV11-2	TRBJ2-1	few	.	CASSSPVEDPKQFF	TGTGCCAGCAGCTCCCCGGTGGAGGACCCGAAGCAGTTCTTC
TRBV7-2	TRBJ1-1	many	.	CASSRPGRNAEAFF	TGTGCCAGCAGCCGCCCGGGCCGGAACGCTGAAGCTTTCTTT
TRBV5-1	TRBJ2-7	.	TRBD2	CASSLGGLAGGPRLSQAYEQYF	TGCGCCAGCAGCTTGGGAGGACTAGCGGGAGGCCCAAGGCTCTCCCAAGCCTACGAGCAGTACTTC
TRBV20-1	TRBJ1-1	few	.	CSARAQGGTEAFF	TGCAGTGCTAGAGCTCAGGGAGGCACTGAAGCTTTCTTT
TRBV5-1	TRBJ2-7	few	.	CASSLEPRVPYEQYF	TGCGCCAGCAGCTTGGAACCGAGGGTACCATACGAGCAGTACTTC
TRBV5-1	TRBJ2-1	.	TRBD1	CASSPGQGSGSYNEQFF	TGCGCCAGCAGCCCTGGACAGGGGTCGGGCTCCTACAATGAGCAGTTCTTC
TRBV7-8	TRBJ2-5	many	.	CASSINRERLQTQYF	TGTGCCAGCAGTATCAACAGGGAGCGTCTCCAGACCCAGTACTTC
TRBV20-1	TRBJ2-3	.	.	CSAPPMTGNTDTQYF	TGCAGTGCTCCGCCCATGACGGGAAACACAGATACGCAGTATTTT
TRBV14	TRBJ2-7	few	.	CASSRQASGTRGEQYF	TGTGCCAGCAGCCGCCAAGCCTCCGGGACACGAGGCGAGCAGTACTTC
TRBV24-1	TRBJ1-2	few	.	CATSDFSGARGYTF	TGTGCCACCAGTGATTTTTCGGGGGCCAGAGGCTACACCTTC
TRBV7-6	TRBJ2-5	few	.	CASSLEPRGAWETQYF	TGTGCCAGCAGCTTAGAGCCCCGGGGGGCTTGGGAGACCCAGTACTTC
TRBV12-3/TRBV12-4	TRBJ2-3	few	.	CASSLGTPAQYF	TGTGCCAGCAGTTTAGGTACACCGGCGCAGTATTTT
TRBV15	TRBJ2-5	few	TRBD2	CATSRGLAGVQETQYF	TGTGCCACCAGCAGAGGACTAGCGGGGGTCCAAGAGACCCAGTACTTC
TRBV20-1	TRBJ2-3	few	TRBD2	CSAPRGGATDTQYF	TGCAGTGCCCCCCGGGGAGGGGCTACAGATACGCAGTATTTT
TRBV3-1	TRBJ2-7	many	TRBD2	CASSQDISASGSWYEQYF	TGTGCCAGCAGCCAAGATATCTCGGCTAGCGGGAGTTGGTACGAGCAGTACTTC
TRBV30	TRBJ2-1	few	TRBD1	CASPNRGEQFF	TGTGCCTCCCCGAACAGGGGTGAGCAGTTCTTC
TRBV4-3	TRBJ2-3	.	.	CASSQESGGPWAQYF	TGCGCCAGCAGCCAAGAGTCCGGGGGCCCCTGGGCGCAGTATTTT
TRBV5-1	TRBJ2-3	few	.	CASSLDLGSDTQYF	TGCGCCAGCAGCTTGGACCTGGGCTCGGATACGCAGTATTTT